The present entry profiles one T cell receptor (beta chain) with its context. The data stem from a study of T cells in Graves' hyperthyroidism and ophthalmopathy. The CDR3 length is 16 residues. V was pared by 5 bases and J by 0 bases, with 13 bases between. Germline CDR1 SGHVS, CDR2 FQNEAQ. Exclusion of a patient resulted from uncontrolled infection, other autoimmune disease, pregnancy or lactation. Clinical symptoms, serum thyroxine and TRAb, thyroid ultrasound and orbital computed tomography were used for the diagnoses. Amplified regions were TCR beta CDR3 sequences from RNA transcripts. The study used the HTBI primer set for a first-round RT-PCR of the TCR CDR3. TCRdb passed the multiplex PCR reads through MiXCR, listing each CDR3 protein once. The table includes about 510,000 distinct CDR3 sequences, approximately 48% detected once.

The sample consisted of peripheral blood or thyroid tissue (not recorded which). The clonotype comes from an adult woman with Graves' disease, either hyperthyroidism or ophthalmopathy (not recorded which). The chain carries TRBV7-8 and TRBJ1-4; D is perhaps TRBD1 (6 bases). The CDR3 nucleotides read TGTGCCAGCAGCATCGGACAGCGGGCAACTAATGAAAAACTGTTTTTT. This sequence encodes CASSIGQRATNEKLFF.